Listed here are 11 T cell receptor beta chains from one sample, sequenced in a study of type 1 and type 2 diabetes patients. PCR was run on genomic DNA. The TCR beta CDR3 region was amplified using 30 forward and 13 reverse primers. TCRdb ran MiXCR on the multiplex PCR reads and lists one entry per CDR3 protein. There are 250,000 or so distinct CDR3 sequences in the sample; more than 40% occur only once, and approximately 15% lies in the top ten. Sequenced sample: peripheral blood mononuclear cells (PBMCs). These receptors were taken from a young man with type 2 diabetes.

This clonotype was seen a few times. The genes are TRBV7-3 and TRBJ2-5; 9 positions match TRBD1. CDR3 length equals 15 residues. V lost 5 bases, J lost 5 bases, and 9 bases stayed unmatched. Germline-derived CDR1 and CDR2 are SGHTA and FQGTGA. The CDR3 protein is CASSGTGSDGETQYF. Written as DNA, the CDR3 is TGTGCCAGCAGCGGGACAGGGAGTGACGGGGAGACCCAGTACTTC.

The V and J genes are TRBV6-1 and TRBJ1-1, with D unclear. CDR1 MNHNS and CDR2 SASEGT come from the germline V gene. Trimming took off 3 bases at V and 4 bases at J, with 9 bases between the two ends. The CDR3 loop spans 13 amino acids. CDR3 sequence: CASSDVGVTEAFF. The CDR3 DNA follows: TGTGCCAGCAGTGACGTCGGGGTCACTGAAGCTTTCTTT.

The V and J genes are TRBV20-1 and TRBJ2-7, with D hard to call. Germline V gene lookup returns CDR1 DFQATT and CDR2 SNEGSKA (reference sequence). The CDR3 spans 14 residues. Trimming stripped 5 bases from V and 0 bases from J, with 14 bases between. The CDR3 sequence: CSAGVYLSSYEQYF. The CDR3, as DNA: TGCAGTGCTGGAGTTTACCTCAGCTCCTACGAGCAGTACTTC.

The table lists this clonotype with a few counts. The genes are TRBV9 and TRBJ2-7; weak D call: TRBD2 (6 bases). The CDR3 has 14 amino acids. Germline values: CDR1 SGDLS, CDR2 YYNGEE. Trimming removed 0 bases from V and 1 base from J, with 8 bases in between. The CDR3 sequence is CASSVGDSSYEQYF. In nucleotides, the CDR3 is TGTGCCAGCAGCGTAGGGGACTCTTCCTACGAGCAGTACTTC.

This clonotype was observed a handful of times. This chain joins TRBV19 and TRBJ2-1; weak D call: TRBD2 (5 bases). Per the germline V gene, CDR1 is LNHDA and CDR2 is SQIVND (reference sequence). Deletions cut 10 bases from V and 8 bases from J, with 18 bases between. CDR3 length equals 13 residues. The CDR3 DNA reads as TGTGCCACTGCCCTCGGGAATAAGGATGAGCAGTTCTTC. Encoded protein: CATALGNKDEQFF.

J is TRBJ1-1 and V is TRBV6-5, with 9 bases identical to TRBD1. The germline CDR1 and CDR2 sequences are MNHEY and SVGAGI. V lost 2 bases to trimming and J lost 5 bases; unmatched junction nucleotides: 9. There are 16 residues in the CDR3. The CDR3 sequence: CASSYDGGQGYTEAFF. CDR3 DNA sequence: TGTGCCAGCAGTTACGACGGCGGACAGGGGTATACTGAAGCTTTCTTT.

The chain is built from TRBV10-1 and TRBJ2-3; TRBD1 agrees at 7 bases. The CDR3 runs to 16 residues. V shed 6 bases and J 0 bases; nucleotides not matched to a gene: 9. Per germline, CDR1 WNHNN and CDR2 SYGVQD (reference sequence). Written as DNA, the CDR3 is TGCGCCAGCAGAGGTGGGGGACAGACTAGCACAGATACGCAGTATTTT. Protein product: CASRGGGQTSTDTQYF.

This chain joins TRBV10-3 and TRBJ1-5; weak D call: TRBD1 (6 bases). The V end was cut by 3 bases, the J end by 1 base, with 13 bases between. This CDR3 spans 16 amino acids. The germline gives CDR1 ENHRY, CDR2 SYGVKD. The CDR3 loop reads CAISEDRLTSNQPQHF. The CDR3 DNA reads TGTGCCATCAGTGAAGACAGGCTAACGAGCAATCAGCCCCAGCATTTT.

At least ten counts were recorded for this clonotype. The CDR3 sequence: CAISESSRVPDTQYF. The CDR3 DNA is TGTGCCATCAGTGAGTCGTCCAGGGTCCCAGATACGCAGTATTTT. The gene calls are TRBV10-3 and TRBJ2-3; TRBD1 is a possible D gene (5 bases). With 0 bases removed from V and 4 bases from J, the gap between germline ends came to 11 bases. The CDR3 has 15 amino acids. Germline CDR1 reads ENHRY; CDR2 reads SYGVKD.

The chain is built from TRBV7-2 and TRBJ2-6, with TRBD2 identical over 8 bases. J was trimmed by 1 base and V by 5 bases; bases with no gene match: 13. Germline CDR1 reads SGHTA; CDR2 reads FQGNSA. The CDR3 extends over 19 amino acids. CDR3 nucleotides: TGTGCCAGCAGCCCCTCGGGACGGGAGGGCCGATCTGGGGCCAACGTCCTGACTTTC. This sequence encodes CASSPSGREGRSGANVLTF.

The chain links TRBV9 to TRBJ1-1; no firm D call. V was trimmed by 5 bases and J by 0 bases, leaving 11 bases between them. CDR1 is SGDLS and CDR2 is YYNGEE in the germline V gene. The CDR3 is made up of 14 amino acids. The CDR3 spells CASSPRLVNTEAFF. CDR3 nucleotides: TGTGCCAGCAGTCCGAGGCTGGTGAACACTGAAGCTTTCTTT.